This T cell receptor (beta chain) was recovered during a study of blood T cell repertoires in COVID-19. Produced via immunoSEQ multiplex PCR; TCRdb's table is partial and in-frame only. The repertoire holds hundreds of thousands of clones, 89% seen once, with roughly 8.9% in the top ten. The study drew participants aged roughly 18 to 95 years from roughly 25 US areas. Grouping used clinical history reported by participants in a survey and questionnaire. CDR1 SGHTA and CDR2 FQGNSA come from the germline V gene. CDR3 length equals 15 residues. V shed 1 base and J shed 2 bases, with 8 bases lying between them.

The rearrangement joins TRBV7-2 to TRBJ2-2, with unresolved D. This receptor was taken from a woman aged 40 to 50 who had recovered from COVID-19. Sample: PBMCs or T cells enriched from blood (not recorded which). The CDR3 sequence: CASSLGAVNTGELFF. CDR3 DNA: TGTGCCAGCAGCTTAGGGGCAGTTAACACCGGGGAGCTGTTTTTT.